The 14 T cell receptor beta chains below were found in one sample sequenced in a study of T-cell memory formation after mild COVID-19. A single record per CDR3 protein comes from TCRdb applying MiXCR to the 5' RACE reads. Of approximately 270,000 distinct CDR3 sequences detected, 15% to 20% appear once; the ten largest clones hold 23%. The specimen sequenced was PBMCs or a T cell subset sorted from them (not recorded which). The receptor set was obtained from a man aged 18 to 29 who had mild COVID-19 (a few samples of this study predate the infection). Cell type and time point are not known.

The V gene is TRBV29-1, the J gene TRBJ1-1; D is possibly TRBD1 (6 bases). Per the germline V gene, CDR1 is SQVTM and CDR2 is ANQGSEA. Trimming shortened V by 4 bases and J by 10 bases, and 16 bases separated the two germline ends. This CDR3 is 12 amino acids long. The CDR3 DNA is TGCAGCGTTGTGGCGAGGGGGGAACGAGCTTTCTTT. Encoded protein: CSVVARGERAFF.

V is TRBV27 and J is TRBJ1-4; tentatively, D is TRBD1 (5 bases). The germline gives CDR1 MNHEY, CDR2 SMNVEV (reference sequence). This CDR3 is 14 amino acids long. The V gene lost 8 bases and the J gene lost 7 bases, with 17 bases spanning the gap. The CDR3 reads CASGWGPESEKLFF. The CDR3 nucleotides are TGTGCCAGCGGCTGGGGCCCGGAAAGTGAAAAACTGTTTTTT.

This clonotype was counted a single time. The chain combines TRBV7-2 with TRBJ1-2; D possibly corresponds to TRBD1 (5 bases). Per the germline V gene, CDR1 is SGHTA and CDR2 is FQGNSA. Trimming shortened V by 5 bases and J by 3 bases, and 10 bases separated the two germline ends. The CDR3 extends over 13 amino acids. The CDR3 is CASSGIGDYGYTF. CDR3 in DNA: TGTGCCAGCAGCGGAATAGGGGACTATGGCTACACCTTC.

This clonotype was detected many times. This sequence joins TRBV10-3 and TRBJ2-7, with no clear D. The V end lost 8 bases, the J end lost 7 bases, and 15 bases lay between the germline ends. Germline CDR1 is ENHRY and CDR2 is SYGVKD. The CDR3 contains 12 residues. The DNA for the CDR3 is TGTGCCATCGCAGGTGACGCTGGGGAGCAGTACGTC. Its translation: CAIAGDAGEQYV.

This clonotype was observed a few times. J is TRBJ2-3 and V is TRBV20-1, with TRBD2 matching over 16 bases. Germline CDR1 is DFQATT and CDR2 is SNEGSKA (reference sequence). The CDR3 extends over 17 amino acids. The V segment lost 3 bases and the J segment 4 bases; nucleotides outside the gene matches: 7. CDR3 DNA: TGCAGTGCTAGGGATGCCGGGACTAGCGGGGGGGCAGATACGCAGTATTTT. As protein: CSARDAGTSGGADTQYF.

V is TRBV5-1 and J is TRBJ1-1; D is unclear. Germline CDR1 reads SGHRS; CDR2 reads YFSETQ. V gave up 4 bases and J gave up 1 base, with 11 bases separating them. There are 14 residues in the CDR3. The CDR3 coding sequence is TGCGCCAGCAGCCCCTTAGTCTCGAACACTGAAGCTTTCTTT. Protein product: CASSPLVSNTEAFF. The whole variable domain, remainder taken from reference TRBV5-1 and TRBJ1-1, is KAGVTQTPRYLIKTRGQQVTLSCSPISGHRSVSWYQQTPGQGLQFLFEYFSETQRNKGNFPGRFSGRQFSNSRSEMNVSTLELGDSALYLCASSPLVSNTEAFFGQGTRLTVV.

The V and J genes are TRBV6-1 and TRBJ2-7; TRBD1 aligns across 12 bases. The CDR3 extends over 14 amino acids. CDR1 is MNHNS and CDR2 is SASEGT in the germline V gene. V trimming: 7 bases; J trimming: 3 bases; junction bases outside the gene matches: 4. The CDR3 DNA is TGTGCCAGCATTGGGACAGGGGGCAACTACGAGCAGTACGTC. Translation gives CASIGTGGNYEQYV.

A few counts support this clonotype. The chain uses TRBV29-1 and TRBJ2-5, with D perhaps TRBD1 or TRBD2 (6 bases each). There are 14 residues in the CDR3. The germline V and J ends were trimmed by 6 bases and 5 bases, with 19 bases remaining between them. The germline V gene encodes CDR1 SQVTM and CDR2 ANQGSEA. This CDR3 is CSVSPTGRGETQYF. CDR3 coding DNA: TGCAGCGTCTCACCGACAGGCCGGGGGGAGACCCAGTACTTC.

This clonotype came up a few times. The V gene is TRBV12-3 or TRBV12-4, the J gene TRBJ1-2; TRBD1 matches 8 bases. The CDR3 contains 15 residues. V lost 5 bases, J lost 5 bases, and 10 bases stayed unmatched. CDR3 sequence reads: CASSPNDRGTYGYTF. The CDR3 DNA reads TGTGCCAGCAGTCCAAACGACAGGGGCACTTATGGCTACACCTTC.

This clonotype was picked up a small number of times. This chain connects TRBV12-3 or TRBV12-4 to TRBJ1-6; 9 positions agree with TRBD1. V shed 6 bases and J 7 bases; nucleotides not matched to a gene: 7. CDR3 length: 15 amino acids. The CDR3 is CASRTGGSVNSPLHF. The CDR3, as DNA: TGTGCCAGCAGGACAGGGGGGAGTGTGAATTCACCCCTCCACTTT.

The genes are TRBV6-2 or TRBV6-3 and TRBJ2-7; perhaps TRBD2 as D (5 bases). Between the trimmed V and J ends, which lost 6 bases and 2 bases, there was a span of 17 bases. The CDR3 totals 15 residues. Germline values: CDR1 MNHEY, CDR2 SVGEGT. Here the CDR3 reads CASSPGRPLTYEQYV. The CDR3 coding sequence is TGTGCCAGCAGCCCGGGAAGGCCCCTTACCTACGAGCAGTACGTC.

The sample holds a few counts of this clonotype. The CDR3 DNA follows: TGTGCCAGCAGCTTAGGTGACAGGGAGTTGGAGACCCAGTACTTC. Translation: CASSLGDRELETQYF. The V gene is TRBV7-9, the J gene TRBJ2-5; the match to TRBD1 covers 7 bases. Germline values: CDR1 SEHNR, CDR2 FQNEAQ (reference sequence). The V gene end was trimmed by 1 base and the J gene end by 5 bases; junction bases not matched to a gene: 7. The CDR3 consists of 15 residues.

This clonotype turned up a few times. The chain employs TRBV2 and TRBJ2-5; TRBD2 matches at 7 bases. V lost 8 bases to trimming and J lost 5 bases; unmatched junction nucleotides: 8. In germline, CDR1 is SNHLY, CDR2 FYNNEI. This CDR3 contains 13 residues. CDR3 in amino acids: CASRRVSGETQYF. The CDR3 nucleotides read TGTGCCAGCCGACGGGTTAGCGGGGAGACCCAGTACTTC.

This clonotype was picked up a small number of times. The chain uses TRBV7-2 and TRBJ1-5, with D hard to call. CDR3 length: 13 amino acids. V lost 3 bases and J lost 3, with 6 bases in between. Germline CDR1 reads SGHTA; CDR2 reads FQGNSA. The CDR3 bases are TGTGCCAGCAGCTTCTGGCACAATCAGCCCCAGCATTTT. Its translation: CASSFWHNQPQHF.